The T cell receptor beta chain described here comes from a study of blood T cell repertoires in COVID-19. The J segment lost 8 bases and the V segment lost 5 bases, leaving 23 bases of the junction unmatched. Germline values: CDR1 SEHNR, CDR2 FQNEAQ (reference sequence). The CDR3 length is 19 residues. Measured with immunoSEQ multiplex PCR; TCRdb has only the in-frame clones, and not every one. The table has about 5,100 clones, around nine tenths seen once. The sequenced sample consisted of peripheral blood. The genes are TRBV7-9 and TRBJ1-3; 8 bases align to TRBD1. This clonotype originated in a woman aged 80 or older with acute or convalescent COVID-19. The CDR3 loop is CASSLKGRTLQGVADTIYF. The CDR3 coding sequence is TGTGCCAGCAGCCTAAAAGGCCGAACGTTACAGGGGGTGGCGGACACCATATATTTT.